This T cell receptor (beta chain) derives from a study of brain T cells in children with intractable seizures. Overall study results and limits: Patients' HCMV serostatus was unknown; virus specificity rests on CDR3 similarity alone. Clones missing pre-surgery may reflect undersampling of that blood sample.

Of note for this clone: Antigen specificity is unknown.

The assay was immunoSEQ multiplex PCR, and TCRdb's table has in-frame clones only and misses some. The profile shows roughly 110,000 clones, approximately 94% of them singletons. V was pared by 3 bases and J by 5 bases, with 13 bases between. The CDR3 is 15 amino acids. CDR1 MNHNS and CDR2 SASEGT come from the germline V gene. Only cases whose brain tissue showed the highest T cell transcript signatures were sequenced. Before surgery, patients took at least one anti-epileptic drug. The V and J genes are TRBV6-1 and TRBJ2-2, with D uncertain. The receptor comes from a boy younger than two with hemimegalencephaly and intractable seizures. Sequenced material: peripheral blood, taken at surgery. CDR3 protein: CASSDFPRATGELFF. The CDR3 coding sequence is TGTGCCAGCAGTGATTTCCCTAGAGCAACCGGGGAGCTGTTTTTT.